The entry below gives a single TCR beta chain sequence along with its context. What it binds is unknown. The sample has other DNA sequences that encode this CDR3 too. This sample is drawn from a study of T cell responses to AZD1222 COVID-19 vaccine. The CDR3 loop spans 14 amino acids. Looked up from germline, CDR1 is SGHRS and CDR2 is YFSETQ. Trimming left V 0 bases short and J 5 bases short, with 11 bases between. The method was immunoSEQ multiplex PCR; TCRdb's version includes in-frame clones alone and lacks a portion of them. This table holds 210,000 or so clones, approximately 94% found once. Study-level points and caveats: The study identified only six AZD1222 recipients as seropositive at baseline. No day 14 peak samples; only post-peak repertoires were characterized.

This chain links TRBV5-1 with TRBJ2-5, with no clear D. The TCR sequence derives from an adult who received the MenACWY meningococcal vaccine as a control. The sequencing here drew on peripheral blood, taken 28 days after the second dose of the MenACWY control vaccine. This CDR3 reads CASSLGGRGETQYF. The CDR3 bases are TGCGCCAGCAGCTTGGGGGGTAGAGGTGAGACCCAGTACTTC.